Listed below are T cell receptor beta chains from one sample, sequenced in a study of neurological immune-mediated disorders. TCRdb re-called the 5' RACE reads through MiXCR, storing one row per CDR3 protein. This repertoire shows 55,000 to 65,000 distinct CDR3 sequences, roughly 4% found once; its top ten account for roughly 2.2%. Specimen: PBMCs. All receptors derive from a woman between 50 and 59 years old with multiple sclerosis. Each CDR3 is given with its conserved first and last residue. Fields, in order: clone size, J gene, D gene, V gene, CDR3 DNA, CDR3 protein. D genes are given only for firm matches. Only part of the rows carry a size: once, few, many, or a class if the clone is expanded.

clone_size: few; j_call: TRBJ1-1; d_call: NA; v_call: TRBV20-1; cdr3_nt: TGCAGTGCCAGAATCAGGGCTACCGGGAGCACTGAAGCTTTCTTT; cdr3_aa: CSARIRATGSTEAFF
clone_size: many; j_call: TRBJ2-7; d_call: NA; v_call: TRBV7-6; cdr3_nt: TGTGCCAGCAGCCGGGGGCTAGCCTACGAGCAGTACTTC; cdr3_aa: CASSRGLAYEQYF
clone_size: many; j_call: TRBJ2-1; d_call: NA; v_call: TRBV7-2; cdr3_nt: TGTGCCAGCAGCATTGCCCAGGGGTTTCATGAGCAGTTCTTC; cdr3_aa: CASSIAQGFHEQFF
clone_size: many; j_call: TRBJ1-6; d_call: NA; v_call: TRBV25-1; cdr3_nt: TGTGCCAGCAGTGAGGGCGGTGGATCCCGGGTTTATTCACCCCTCAACTTT; cdr3_aa: CASSEGGGSRVYSPLNF
clone_size: many; j_call: TRBJ2-3; d_call: NA; v_call: TRBV7-9; cdr3_nt: TGTGCCAGCAGCGCCCAATTAGATACGCAGTATTTT; cdr3_aa: CASSAQLDTQYF
clone_size: many; j_call: TRBJ1-1; d_call: TRBD1; v_call: TRBV29-1; cdr3_nt: TGCAGCGCTGACAGGGGGGGGAACACTGAAGCTTTCTTT; cdr3_aa: CSADRGGNTEAFF
clone_size: NA; j_call: TRBJ2-7; d_call: NA; v_call: TRBV19; cdr3_nt: TGTGCCAGTTTGGGCGGGGTCGTCTACGAGCAGTACTTC; cdr3_aa: CASLGGVVYEQYF
clone_size: NA; j_call: TRBJ2-5; d_call: TRBD2; v_call: TRBV20-1; cdr3_nt: TGCAGTGCGGAGAGACTAGCGTACACCCAGGGAGAGACCCAGTACTTC; cdr3_aa: CSAERLAYTQGETQYF
clone_size: NA; j_call: TRBJ1-5; d_call: NA; v_call: TRBV27; cdr3_nt: TGTGCCAGCAGTCTGCGCGGTTCGGCTAGGGGCAATCAGCCCCAGCATTTT; cdr3_aa: CASSLRGSARGNQPQHF
clone_size: many; j_call: TRBJ2-1; d_call: TRBD2; v_call: TRBV20-1; cdr3_nt: TGCAGTGCTCAAACTAGCGGGAAGTGGGCTACGGGCAATGAGCAGTTCTTC; cdr3_aa: CSAQTSGKWATGNEQFF
clone_size: NA; j_call: TRBJ2-7; d_call: TRBD2; v_call: TRBV7-2; cdr3_nt: TGTGCCAGCAGCACCGCTAGCGGGAGCTCCTACGAGCAGTACTTC; cdr3_aa: CASSTASGSSYEQYF
clone_size: many; j_call: TRBJ2-1; d_call: NA; v_call: TRBV20-1; cdr3_nt: TGCAGTGCTAGGGAAGAAAGACTCACGACCTACAATGAGCAGTTCTTC; cdr3_aa: CSAREERLTTYNEQFF
clone_size: many; j_call: TRBJ1-4; d_call: NA; v_call: TRBV5-8; cdr3_nt: TGTGCCAGCAGCCGGAGGGGGGGCAGAGAAAAACTGTTTTTT; cdr3_aa: CASSRRGGREKLFF
clone_size: many; j_call: TRBJ2-3; d_call: NA; v_call: TRBV7-2; cdr3_nt: TGTGCCAGCAGCCCGGAGAAGGGGGCAGATACGCAGTATTTT; cdr3_aa: CASSPEKGADTQYF
clone_size: many; j_call: TRBJ1-5; d_call: NA; v_call: TRBV12-3/TRBV12-4; cdr3_nt: TGTGCCAGCAGTTTAACAGGCCCGCAGCCCCAGCATTTT; cdr3_aa: CASSLTGPQPQHF
clone_size: many; j_call: TRBJ2-2; d_call: NA; v_call: TRBV7-9; cdr3_nt: TGTGCCAGCAGCTTAGGAGACGTGAACACCGGGGAGCTGTTTTTT; cdr3_aa: CASSLGDVNTGELFF
clone_size: many; j_call: TRBJ2-3; d_call: NA; v_call: TRBV11-2; cdr3_nt: TGTGCCAGCAGCTTAGGACTGCGAGGGGCAGATACGCAGTATTTT; cdr3_aa: CASSLGLRGADTQYF
clone_size: many; j_call: TRBJ1-5; d_call: TRBD1; v_call: TRBV5-1; cdr3_nt: TGCGCCAGCAGCTTGGATGGGACAGGGGTTCAGCCCCAGCATTTT; cdr3_aa: CASSLDGTGVQPQHF
clone_size: many; j_call: TRBJ1-5; d_call: TRBD1; v_call: TRBV12-3/TRBV12-4; cdr3_nt: TGTGCCAGCAGCCGACAGGGAGGCAATCAGCCCCAGCATTTT; cdr3_aa: CASSRQGGNQPQHF